These 12 T cell receptor beta chains were sequenced from one sample in a study of neoadjuvant anti-PD-1 for oral cavity cancer. Stated time point: after neoadjuvant nivolumab, at surgical resection. Libraries were prepared by immunoSEQ multiplex PCR; TCRdb keeps only in-frame clonotypes and omits some of them. This table holds over 65,000 clones, roughly 84% found once. The sample consisted of PBMCs, taken after nivolumab (anti-PD-1) treatment. Receptors originate from a person aged 40 to 85 with oral cavity squamous cell carcinoma.

For the CDR3, the DNA is TGTGCCAGCAGTCCCACCCCGGGGGGAAAGACTGAAGCTTTCTTT. Residues: CASSPTPGGKTEAFF. The chain joins TRBV6-1 to TRBJ1-1, with D possibly matching TRBD1 (5 bases). Between the trimmed V and J ends, which lost 5 bases and 5 bases, there was a span of 18 bases. Germline CDR1 reads MNHNS; CDR2 reads SASEGT. The CDR3 length is 15 residues.

This chain uses TRBV19 with TRBJ1-5, with a tentative D call TRBD1 (6 bases). CDR3 length: 15 residues. CDR1 and CDR2 from the germline V gene are LNHDA and SQIVND (reference sequence). Trimming cost V 7 bases and J 2 bases, with 15 bases left between them. For the CDR3, the DNA is TGTGCCAGTAACACAGGGCCTAGGGGCAATCAGCCCCAGCATTTT. Encoded protein: CASNTGPRGNQPQHF.

This chain links TRBV10-3 with TRBJ1-4; D not certain. The CDR3 spans 13 residues. V was clipped by 3 bases and J by 8 bases, with 10 bases between them. The germline CDR1 and CDR2 sequences are ENHRY and SYGVKD. The CDR3: CAISESQVEKLFF. The CDR3 DNA follows: TGTGCCATCAGTGAATCTCAGGTAGAAAAACTGTTTTTT.

The chain employs TRBV5-5 and TRBJ1-5, with D hard to call. The CDR3 is made up of 13 amino acids. CDR1 is SGHKS and CDR2 is YYEKEE in the germline V gene (reference sequence). The V end lost 0 bases, the J end lost 8 bases, and 9 bases lay between the germline ends. This chain's CDR3 is CASSLAPREPQHF. The CDR3 region has the DNA TGTGCCAGCAGCTTGGCCCCTCGGGAGCCCCAGCATTTT.

This chain uses TRBV13 with TRBJ2-7, with TRBD2 identical over 8 bases. CDR1 PRHDT and CDR2 FYEKMQ come from the germline V gene (reference sequence). With V trimmed by 5 bases and J by 7 bases, 10 bases remained unmatched. The CDR3 is 14 residues long. CDR3 sequence: CASSTRGGAGEQYF. DNA for the CDR3: TGTGCCAGCAGCACCCGGGGGGGGGCGGGTGAGCAGTACTTC.

The chain combines TRBV28 with TRBJ2-7; TRBD2 matches 9 bases. The CDR3 loop spans 18 amino acids. The ends lost 9 bases at V and 2 bases at J; junction bases unmatched: 20. The V gene's germline CDR1 is MDHEN and CDR2 SYDVKM. The CDR3 DNA sequence: TGTGCCAGTAGTCCCCCGGGACTAGCCTCGAGGGGTGCCTACGAGCAGTACTTC. Protein product: CASSPPGLASRGAYEQYF.

This chain connects TRBV12-5 to TRBJ1-3; TRBD1 might be the D (6 bases). This CDR3 is built from 14 residues. Germline values: CDR1 LGHNT, CDR2 FRNRAP. V shed 9 bases and J shed 4 bases, with 16 bases lying between them. CDR3 protein: CASLGGLGGNTIYF. DNA for the CDR3: TGTGCTAGCTTAGGGGGGCTCGGGGGAAACACCATATATTTT.

The rearrangement uses TRBV19 and TRBJ2-1; D gene uncertain. Germline V CDR1 and CDR2: LNHDA, SQIVND (reference sequence). The CDR3 sequence is 13 residues long. V gave up 6 bases and J gave up 5 bases, with 11 bases separating them. In DNA, the CDR3 is TGTGCCAGTAGAAGAGAACCCAACAATGAGCAGTTCTTC. Translated, it gives CASRREPNNEQFF.

The rearrangement joins TRBV5-1 to TRBJ2-2; D not certain. Deletions cut 0 bases from V and 4 bases from J, with 4 bases between. CDR1 is SGHRS and CDR2 is YFSETQ in the germline V gene. The CDR3 totals 13 residues. CDR3 region: CASSLGATGELFF. CDR3 nucleotide sequence: TGCGCCAGCAGCTTGGGGGCCACCGGGGAGCTGTTTTTT.

This chain uses TRBV5-1 with TRBJ2-7, with 9 nucleotides matching TRBD1. The CDR3 is 14 residues long. V lost 4 bases to trimming and J lost 2 bases; unmatched junction nucleotides: 4. The V gene's germline CDR1 is SGHRS and CDR2 YFSETQ. Written as DNA, the CDR3 is TGCGCCAGCAGCGAGGGGACAGGGACCTACGAGCAGTACTTC. It is translated as CASSEGTGTYEQYF.

CDR3: CASSELESSYEQYF. As DNA, the CDR3 is TGTGCCAGCAGTGAACTGGAGAGCTCCTACGAGCAGTACTTC. The chain joins TRBV6-1 to TRBJ2-7, with unresolved D. Trimming stripped 2 bases from V and 0 bases from J, with 8 bases between. The CDR3 is made up of 14 amino acids. Germline-derived CDR1 and CDR2 are MNHNS and SASEGT.

The rearrangement uses TRBV7-2 and TRBJ1-2, with TRBD1 as a possible D gene (6 bases). The CDR3 is 16 amino acids. V was trimmed by 1 base and J by 0 bases, leaving 12 bases between them. The germline gives CDR1 SGHTA, CDR2 FQGNSA. For the CDR3, the DNA is TGTGCCAGCAGCTTAGTGACAGGACAAGCTAACTATGGCTACACCTTC. The encoded protein is CASSLVTGQANYGYTF.